This record covers a single TCR beta chain. Its antigen remains undetermined. No much larger clone is present one base from it, and per-base qualities are unavailable. The sample originates from a study of vaccination and CD4 T cells after COVID-19 (dated by TCRdb to between 2021 and 2024). Describing the broader study: Six males and four females were included in the convalescent cohort, with two Hispanic individuals, seven Caucasians, two Asians and one multiracial person represented. Participants received two doses of either the Pfizer-BioNTech BNT162b2 vaccine (n=8) or the Moderna mRNA-1273 vaccine (n=2). Post-COVID blood samples from convalescent patients were collected a median of around 100 days after diagnosis, with a range of 35 to 161 days. Post-vaccine blood samples were taken a median of about 77 days after the second vaccine dose, with a range of 14 to 241 days. For stimulating the cultures, overlapping spike peptide pools were used, derived from SARS-CoV-2 as well as from the common cold coronaviruses HCoV-NL63, HCoV-OC43 and HCoV-229E. Control cultures used a CEFX viral epitope pool as positive control, an HIV-1 Nef peptide pool as negative control, or no peptide. In under twelve COVID-19 convalescent patients and a few infection-naive healthy vaccine recipients, researchers compared the spike-specific CD4+ TCR repertoire from before mRNA vaccination with the repertoire from after. An earlier paper using these donors assessed, at the TCR clonotype level, memory CD4+ T cell crossreactivity between SARS-CoV-2 and common cold coronavirus spike proteins.

Library construction relied on PCR. DNA from cultured CD4+ T cells underwent TCR sequencing with the Oncomine TCR Beta short-read assay at the Johns Hopkins FTIC core. The QIAamp micro DNA kit was used to extract genomic DNA from the cultured CD4+ T cells. Oncomine TCR Beta libraries made from cultured CD4+ T cells were pooled using unique dual indexes and sequenced on an Illumina iSeq 100. The original methods were these. Non-productive sequences were removed, and CDR3s not starting with C, not ending with F or W, or shorter than 7 amino acids were discarded. The MANAFEST web application was used to identify antigen-specific clonotypes by comparing peptide-stimulated wells against reference wells and other culture wells. Positive clones required FDR below 0.05, an odds ratio above 5, and productive frequency above 0.1% in at least two of three replicate wells. A clonotype counted as cross-reactive if it showed significant expansion both in the SARS-CoV-2 spike wells and in at least one common cold coronavirus spike condition. Using R version 3.6.1, CDR3 homology was evaluated through Levenshtein distances (stringdist) along with unrooted phylogenetic trees (ape). TCRdb applied fastp at Q25 and MiXCR to the public reads, then kept only in-frame beta chains. Each CDR3 protein gets just one entry, which takes the most common genes and DNA from the rows behind it. These V and J calls are TCRdb output, not the study's own analysis. Within this sample are thousands of distinct CDR3 sequences, with around 39% of them counted one time only. The biggest ten clones account for roughly an eighth of the sample.

Spanning cysteine to phenylalanine, the CDR3 consists of 14 amino acids. Solely the CDR3 DNA is kept, with 42 bases framed from the first base. The treatment or condition label for this specimen denotes: approximately nine-day PBMC culture with coronavirus spike peptide pools or control peptides (ViraFEST assay). CD4+ T cells from unexposed donors were collected before the COVID-19 pandemic (2011-2018). To expand antigen-specific T cells with peptide pools and then pick out the expanded clonotypes through TCR sequencing, the study relied on the ViraFEST assay. About 1.8 million PBMCs per well were cultured in IMDM with approximately 5.2% human AB serum and around 10 IU/ml IL-2, plus 10 ug/ml peptide pools. Half of the culture medium was replaced with fresh IL-2-containing medium on days 3 and 7. CD4+ T cells were isolated after around ten days of culture through negative selection using the EasySep CD4+ T cell isolation kit. Unexposed donor CD4+ T cells were tested for reactivity to SARS-CoV-2 S and N and four common cold coronavirus spike pools, as cell number allowed. Ficoll-Paque Plus gradient centrifugation was used to isolate PBMCs from whole blood, and the isolated PBMCs were then either used fresh or cryopreserved at -140C. Culture conditions were generally each tested in triplicate wells. Leukapheresis product for the unexposed donors was purchased commercially.

Study-level results and caveats: The study included relatively few convalescent patients and did not analyze early timepoints after natural infection. In convalescent patients, a median approximately 86% of post-vaccine SARS-CoV-2-reactive clones were detected only after vaccination, suggesting vaccine-specific priming. Of the vaccine-specific clones found in convalescent patients, nearly all (304 of 307) were mono-reactive for SARS-CoV-2 spike instead of being cross-reactive with common cold coronaviruses. An increase in the median number of SARS-CoV-2-reactive clonotypes from approximately 21 after infection to 38 after vaccination was observed, but the change was not found to be significant.

This chain is built from TRBV21-1 and TRBJ2-1. TRBV21-1 is a listed pseudogene. The receptor was isolated from a human donor in good health. The sample was CD4+ T cells from blood, cultured in vitro. The sequenced DNA is TGTGCCAGCAGGGCAGACCTACACTACAATGAGCAGTTCTTC. Its protein is CASRADLHYNEQFF.